One and the same sample provided the 11 T cell receptor beta chains below, sequenced in a study of T-cell memory formation after mild COVID-19. TCRdb reprocessed the 5' RACE reads via MiXCR and lists one record per CDR3 protein. This table has over 250,000 distinct CDR3 sequences, about 15% appearing once. The source material was PBMCs or a T cell subset sorted from them (not recorded which). These TCRs come from a man aged 18-30 years who had mild COVID-19 (a few samples of this study predate the infection). Cell type and time point are not known.

The chain employs TRBV20-1 and TRBJ2-5, with TRBD2 identical over 9 bases. Germline CDR1 DFQATT, CDR2 SNEGSKA (reference sequence). CDR3 length: 16 amino acids. Unmatched junction bases numbered 6, after V lost 0 bases and J lost 1 base. DNA of the CDR3: TGCAGTGCTAGAGACCCTAGCGGGGCCATCCAAGAGACCCAGTACTTC. Protein: CSARDPSGAIQETQYF.

This clonotype was seen a few times. This chain connects TRBV7-3 to TRBJ1-1, with D perhaps TRBD1 (5 bases). Trimming cost V 4 bases and J 6 bases, with 15 bases left between them. The CDR3 is 14 amino acids. Germline values: CDR1 SGHTA, CDR2 FQGTGA. CDR3 residues: CASSSGPPGAEAFF. The DNA for the CDR3 is TGTGCCAGCAGCTCGGGACCCCCCGGGGCTGAAGCTTTCTTT. Supplemented by reference TRBV7-3 and TRBJ1-1, the full variable domain reads GAGVSQTPSNKVTEKGKYVELRCDPISGHTALYWYRQSLGQGPEFLIYFQGTGAADDSGLPNDRFFAVRPEGSVSTLKIQRTERGDSAVYLCASSSGPPGAEAFFGQGTRLTVV.

This chain joins TRBV29-1 and TRBJ2-1; no clear D. The length of the CDR3 is 10 residues. Trimming removed 4 bases from V and 10 bases from J, with 8 bases in between. Germline CDR1 is SQVTM and CDR2 is ANQGSEA. The CDR3 sequence: CSVGIVEQFF. CDR3 nucleotide sequence: TGCAGCGTTGGCATTGTCGAGCAGTTCTTC.

The chain is built from TRBV27 and TRBJ1-4, with 7 bases lining up with TRBD1. The germline V gene has CDR1 MNHEY and CDR2 SMNVEV (reference sequence). The CDR3 has 15 residues. V was pared by 6 bases and J by 8 bases, with 12 bases of the junction left unmatched. CDR3 bases: TGTGCCAGCAGCCAGGGGACAGTGAGGGGCGAAAAACTGTTTTTT. Its translation is CASSQGTVRGEKLFF.

The sample holds a few counts of this clonotype. This sequence joins TRBV20-1 and TRBJ2-3, with 7 bases matching TRBD2. Germline CDR1 and CDR2: DFQATT and SNEGSKA (reference sequence). The CDR3 spans 15 residues. Losses at the gene ends were 4 bases for V and 4 bases for J; bases not matched to a gene: 11. CDR3 bases: TGCAGTGCTACCGCGTCTGGGGGGAGGGCAGATACGCAGTATTTT. Protein product: CSATASGGRADTQYF.

This chain uses TRBV9 with TRBJ1-2; 7 bases map to TRBD1. The length of the CDR3 is 16 residues. J gave up 4 bases and V 2 bases, and 11 bases lay outside the gene matches. CDR1 and CDR2 from the germline V gene are SGDLS and YYNGEE. CDR3 protein: CASSVTGATPLYGYTF. CDR3 DNA: TGTGCCAGCAGCGTTACAGGGGCGACCCCACTCTATGGCTACACCTTC. The full variable domain, with the rest looked up from reference TRBV9 and TRBJ1-2, is DSGVTQTPKHLITATGQRVTLRCSPRSGDLSVYWYQQSLDQGLQFLIQYYNGEERAKGNILERFSAQQFPDLHSELNLSSLELGDSALYFCASSVTGATPLYGYTFGSGTRLTVV.

CDR3: CASSPTARTDTQYF. DNA of the CDR3: TGTGCCAGCAGTCCCACGGCCCGCACAGATACGCAGTATTTT. The rearrangement links TRBV2 to TRBJ2-3; D uncertain. Looked up from germline, CDR1 is SNHLY and CDR2 is FYNNEI. The CDR3 totals 14 residues. Trimming pared 5 bases from V and 1 base from J, leaving 10 bases between.

This clonotype was seen at least ten times. This rearrangement joins TRBV24-1 to TRBJ1-5; TRBD1 matches at 11 bases. The CDR3 is made up of 13 amino acids. The junction had 2 bases not matched to a gene; V was cut back by 7 bases and J by 7 bases. The V gene's germline CDR1 is KGHDR and CDR2 SFDVKD. The CDR3 here is CATRDRGQQPQHF. The CDR3, as DNA: TGTGCCACCAGGGACAGGGGGCAGCAGCCCCAGCATTTT.

This clonotype has a count of ten or more. The V call is TRBV5-1, the J call TRBJ1-1; D is ambiguous. The CDR3 sequence is 14 residues long. Deletions cut 0 bases from V and 1 base from J, with 7 bases between. In germline, CDR1 is SGHRS, CDR2 YFSETQ. CDR3 DNA sequence: TGCGCCAGCAGCTTGGACAGCTCGAACACTGAAGCTTTCTTT. Its translation: CASSLDSSNTEAFF.

The V and J genes are TRBV6-1 and TRBJ2-1; 8 positions agree with TRBD2. The trim removed 4 bases at V and 4 bases at J, leaving 6 bases unmatched. CDR3 length: 15 amino acids. Germline V lookup: CDR1 MNHNS, CDR2 SASEGT. As DNA, the CDR3 is TGTGCCAGCAGTGTCGTCGGGGGGGGATACAATGAGCAGTTCTTC. As protein: CASSVVGGGYNEQFF.

This clonotype was counted a few times. This sequence joins TRBV6-5 and TRBJ1-2, with D possibly being TRBD1 (6 bases). V lost 0 bases and J lost 3, with 11 bases in between. CDR1 MNHEY and CDR2 SVGAGI come from the germline V gene. This CDR3 spans 15 amino acids. Here the CDR3 DNA reads TGTGCCAGCAGTTACTCGAACAGGGTGGACTATGGCTACACCTTC. It translates to CASSYSNRVDYGYTF.